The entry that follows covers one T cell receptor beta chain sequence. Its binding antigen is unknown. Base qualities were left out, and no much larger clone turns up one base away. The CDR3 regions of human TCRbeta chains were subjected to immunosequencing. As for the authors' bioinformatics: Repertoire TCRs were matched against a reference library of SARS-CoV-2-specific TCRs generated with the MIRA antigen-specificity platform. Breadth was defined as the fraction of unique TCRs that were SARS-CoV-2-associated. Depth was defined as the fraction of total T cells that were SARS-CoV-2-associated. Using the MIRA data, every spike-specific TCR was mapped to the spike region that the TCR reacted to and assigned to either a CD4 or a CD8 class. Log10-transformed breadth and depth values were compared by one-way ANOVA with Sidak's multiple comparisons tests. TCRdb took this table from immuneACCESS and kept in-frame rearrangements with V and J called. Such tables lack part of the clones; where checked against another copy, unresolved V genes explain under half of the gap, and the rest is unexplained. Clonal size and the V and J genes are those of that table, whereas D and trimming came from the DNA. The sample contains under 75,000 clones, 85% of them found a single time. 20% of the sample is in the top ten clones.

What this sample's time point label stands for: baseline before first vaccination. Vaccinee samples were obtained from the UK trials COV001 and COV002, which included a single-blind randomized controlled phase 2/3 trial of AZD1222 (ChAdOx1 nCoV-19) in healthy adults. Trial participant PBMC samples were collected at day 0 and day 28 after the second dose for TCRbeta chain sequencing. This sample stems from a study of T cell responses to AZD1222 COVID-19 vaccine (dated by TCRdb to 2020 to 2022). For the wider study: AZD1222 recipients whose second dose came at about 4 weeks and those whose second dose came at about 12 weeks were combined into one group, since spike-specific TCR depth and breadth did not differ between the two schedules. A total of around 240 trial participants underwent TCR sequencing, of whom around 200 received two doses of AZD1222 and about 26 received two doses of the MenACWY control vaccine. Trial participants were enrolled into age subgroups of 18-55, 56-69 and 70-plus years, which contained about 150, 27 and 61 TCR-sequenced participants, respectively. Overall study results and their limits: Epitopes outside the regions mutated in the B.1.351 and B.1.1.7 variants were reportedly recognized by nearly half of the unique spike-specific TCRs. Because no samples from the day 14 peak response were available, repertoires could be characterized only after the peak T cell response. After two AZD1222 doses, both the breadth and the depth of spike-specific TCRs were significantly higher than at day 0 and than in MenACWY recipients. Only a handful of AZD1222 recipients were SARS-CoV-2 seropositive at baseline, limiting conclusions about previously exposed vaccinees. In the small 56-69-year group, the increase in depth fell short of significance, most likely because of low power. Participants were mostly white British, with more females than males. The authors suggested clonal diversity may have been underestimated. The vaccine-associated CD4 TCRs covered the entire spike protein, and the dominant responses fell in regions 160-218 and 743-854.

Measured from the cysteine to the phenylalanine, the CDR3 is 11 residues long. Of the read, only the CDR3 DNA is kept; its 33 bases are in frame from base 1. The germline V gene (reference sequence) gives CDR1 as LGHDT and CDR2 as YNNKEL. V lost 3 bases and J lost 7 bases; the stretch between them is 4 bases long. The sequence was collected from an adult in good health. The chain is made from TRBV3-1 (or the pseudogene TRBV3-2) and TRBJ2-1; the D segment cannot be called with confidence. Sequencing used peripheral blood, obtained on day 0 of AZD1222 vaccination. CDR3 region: CASSHENEQFF. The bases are TGTGCCAGCAGCCATGAGAATGAGCAGTTCTTC.